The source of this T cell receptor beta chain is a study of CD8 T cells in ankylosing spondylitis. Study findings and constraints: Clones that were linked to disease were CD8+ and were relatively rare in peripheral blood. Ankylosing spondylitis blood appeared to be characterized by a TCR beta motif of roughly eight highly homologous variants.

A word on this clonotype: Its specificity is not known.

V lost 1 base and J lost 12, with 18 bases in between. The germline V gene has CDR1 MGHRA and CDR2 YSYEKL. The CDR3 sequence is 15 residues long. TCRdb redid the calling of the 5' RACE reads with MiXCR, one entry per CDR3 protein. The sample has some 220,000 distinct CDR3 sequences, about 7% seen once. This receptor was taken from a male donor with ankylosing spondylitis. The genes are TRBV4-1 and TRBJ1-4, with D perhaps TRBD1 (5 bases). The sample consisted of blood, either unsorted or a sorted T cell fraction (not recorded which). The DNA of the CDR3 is TGCGCCAGCAGCCAAGTAAGTCGGTCGGGGCCGGAACTGTTTTTT. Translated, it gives CASSQVSRSGPELFF.